Presented here are 20 T cell receptor beta chains from one specimen sequenced in a study of blood T cell repertoires in COVID-19. Sequencing used immunoSEQ multiplex PCR; TCRdb keeps in-frame clones, though not all of them. This sample yields about 350,000 clones, of which approximately 89% are seen a single time; approximately 5.3% belongs to the top ten. Sequenced material: PBMCs or T cells enriched from blood (not recorded which). The receptors derive from a woman in her 30s who had recovered from COVID-19.

A single count supports this clone. The V call is TRBV27, the J call TRBJ1-4; D remains ambiguous. Germline CDR1 is MNHEY and CDR2 is SMNVEV (reference sequence). Trimming cost V 4 bases and J 3 bases, with 12 bases left between them. This CDR3 has 15 amino acids. The CDR3: CASSSLGTANEKLFF. In nucleotides, the CDR3 is TGTGCCAGCAGTTCCCTGGGCACTGCTAATGAAAAACTGTTTTTT.

The chain couples TRBV25-1 to TRBJ1-4, with D unclear. Germline V lookup: CDR1 MGHDK, CDR2 SYGVNS. The length of the CDR3 is 12 residues. Trimming cost V 5 bases and J 5 bases, with 6 bases left between them. CDR3 sequence reads: CASSHGNEKLFF. In DNA, the CDR3 is TGTGCCAGCAGTCACGGGAATGAAAAACTGTTTTTT.

The CDR3 DNA sequence: TGCGCCAGCATAGAGTTCTCTGGAAACACCATATATTTT. Amino acid sequence: CASIEFSGNTIYF. The V call is TRBV23-1, the J call TRBJ1-3; D ambiguous. TRBV23-1 is noted as an ORF with a role that remains uncertain. This CDR3 contains 13 residues. Between the trimmed V and J ends, which lost 7 bases and 0 bases, there was a span of 7 bases.

This clone came up once. DNA for the CDR3: TGTGCCAGTAGTATTAGGCCCCGGGGACTACACACAGATACGCAGTATTTT. As protein: CASSIRPRGLHTDTQYF. The chain has TRBV19 and TRBJ2-3; 7 nucleotides align to TRBD2. Trimming at V came to 3 bases and at J to 2 bases, leaving 11 bases not matched to a gene. The CDR3 runs to 17 residues. Germline CDR1 and CDR2: LNHDA and SQIVND (reference sequence).

The chain employs TRBV6-2 or TRBV6-3 and TRBJ1-1; D possibly corresponds to TRBD1 (5 bases). Germline CDR1 and CDR2: MNHEY and SVGEGT. The CDR3 sequence is 11 residues long. V was cut by 6 bases and J by 11 bases, with 13 bases left in between. Here the CDR3 reads CASSQGVWAFF. CDR3 bases: TGTGCCAGCAGCCAAGGGGTTTGGGCTTTCTTT.

The chain links TRBV5-1 to TRBJ1-1, with TRBD1 matching over 11 bases. CDR3 length equals 16 residues. The V gene's germline CDR1 is SGHRS and CDR2 YFSETQ. V shed 0 bases and J 1 base; nucleotides not matched to a gene: 2. CDR3 in amino acids: CASSLAGTGGNTEAFF. DNA of the CDR3: TGCGCCAGCAGCTTGGCCGGGACAGGGGGGAACACTGAAGCTTTCTTT.

In the case of this clone: Additional DNA sequences in this sample encode the identical CDR3. The rearrangement links TRBV6-1 to TRBJ1-2; 11 bases are a match to TRBD1. Losses at the gene ends were 3 bases for V and 8 bases for J; bases not matched to a gene: 2. Germline V gene data show CDR1 as MNHNS and CDR2 as SASEGT. The CDR3 spans 13 residues. CDR3 in DNA: TGTGCCAGCAGTGACCGGGACAGGGGGGGCTACACCTTC. It translates to CASSDRDRGGYTF.

The J gene is TRBJ2-1, the V gene TRBV12-5; 8 positions match TRBD2. V trimming: 2 bases; J trimming: 4 bases; junction bases outside the gene matches: 10. The CDR3 covers 17 residues. Germline values: CDR1 LGHNT, CDR2 FRNRAP. The CDR3 DNA follows: TGTGCTAGTGGTTTGAGCCTCGGGGGGGCCTATTACAATGAGCAGTTCTTC. This gives the protein CASGLSLGGAYYNEQFF.

The V gene is TRBV27, the J gene TRBJ1-4; a weak D match, TRBD1 (6 bases). Deletions cut 5 bases from V and 17 bases from J, with 24 bases between. The length of the CDR3 is 14 residues. Germline V lookup: CDR1 MNHEY, CDR2 SMNVEV (reference sequence). This CDR3 is CASSPTGSGGVLFF. CDR3 DNA: TGTGCCAGCAGTCCTACCGGGTCGGGGGGCGTCCTTTTTTTT.

This rearrangement joins TRBV9 to TRBJ2-1; possibly TRBD2 for D (6 bases). This CDR3 region has 15 residues. Germline V gene lookup returns CDR1 SGDLS and CDR2 YYNGEE. V was pared by 3 bases and J by 10 bases, with 20 bases between. CDR3 sequence (DNA): TGTGCCAGCAGCGGTTCCGGGACTTTCGGCCTGGAGCAGTTCTTC. Translation gives CASSGSGTFGLEQFF.

The chain uses TRBV7-8 and TRBJ1-5, with 7 bases aligning to TRBD1. Germline trimming cut 5 bases from V and 5 bases from J; bases unmatched to any gene: 9. This CDR3 is built from 15 residues. CDR1 SGHVS and CDR2 FQNEAQ come from the germline V gene. This CDR3 reads CASSVRQGLYQPQHF. The CDR3 DNA sequence: TGTGCCAGCAGCGTACGACAGGGCCTGTATCAGCCCCAGCATTTT.

The rearrangement links TRBV2 to TRBJ1-2; D not resolved. Trimming took 6 bases from V and 1 from J, leaving 12 bases between them. The CDR3 consists of 14 residues. Per germline, CDR1 SNHLY and CDR2 FYNNEI. This CDR3 reads CASRRTTNNYGYTF. In DNA, the CDR3 is TGTGCCAGCAGAAGAACTACTAATAACTATGGCTACACCTTC.

The chain recombines TRBV24-1 with TRBJ1-2; no reliable D call. The CDR3 totals 15 residues. Per germline, CDR1 KGHDR and CDR2 SFDVKD. V lost 4 bases to trimming and J lost 8 bases, with 19 bases between them. The CDR3 sequence is CATSDRQAPPWGYTF. In nucleotides, the CDR3 is TGTGCCACCAGTGACCGGCAGGCACCCCCATGGGGCTACACCTTC.

The CDR3 DNA reads TGTGCCAGCAGCCGAGCGGGGGGGCGCGAAGAGACCCAGTACTTC. It codes for CASSRAGGREETQYF. This sequence joins TRBV5-4 and TRBJ2-5; 10 bases map to TRBD2. The germline V gene has CDR1 SGHNT and CDR2 YYREEE (reference sequence). This CDR3 contains 15 residues. V shed 4 bases, J shed 3 bases, and the junction held 6 bases outside the gene matches.

The V gene is TRBV20-1, the J gene TRBJ1-1; a weak D match, TRBD1 (5 bases). V was clipped by 5 bases and J by 10 bases, with 14 bases between them. This CDR3 comprises 11 residues. The germline gives CDR1 DFQATT, CDR2 SNEGSKA (reference sequence). CDR3 sequence reads: CSAVVRGGAFF. In DNA form, the CDR3 reads TGCAGTGCTGTCGTCCGGGGGGGAGCTTTCTTT.

This clone was seen more than once but under ten times. The chain joins TRBV10-2 to TRBJ2-2, with D tentatively TRBD2 (5 bases). Germline V gene data show CDR1 as WSHSY and CDR2 as SAAADI. Trimming took off 7 bases at V and 2 bases at J, with 11 bases between the two ends. The CDR3 covers 14 residues. The CDR3 protein is CASMEEANTGELFF. Written as DNA, the CDR3 is TGCGCCAGCATGGAGGAGGCTAACACCGGGGAGCTGTTTTTT.

The gene calls are TRBV28 and TRBJ1-1; D gene unclear. The CDR3 spans 16 residues. V was shortened by 5 bases and J by 0 bases, with 16 bases between the two germline ends. Germline CDR1 is MDHEN and CDR2 is SYDVKM. CDR3 nucleotides: TGTGCCAGCAGTACCCCCGGGCAGACTATGAACACTGAAGCTTTCTTT. Protein sequence: CASSTPGQTMNTEAFF.

This clone was observed a single time. The V and J genes are TRBV4-2 and TRBJ1-2; tentatively, D is TRBD1 (5 bases). The CDR3 is made up of 15 amino acids. Germline V CDR1 and CDR2: LGHNA, YNFKEQ. V gave up 3 bases and J gave up 5 bases, with 16 bases separating them. The CDR3 DNA reads as TGTGCCAGCAGCCAGACGGGGGACTACGCTTATGGCTACACCTTC. Translated: CASSQTGDYAYGYTF.

This clone appeared a single time. CDR3 sequence: CATSSLGGGTQYF. CDR3 DNA: TGTGCCACCAGCAGCCTTGGTGGCGGTACGCAGTATTTT. V and J are TRBV15 and TRBJ2-3, with D unclear. CDR3 length: 13 residues. CDR1 and CDR2 (germline): LNHNV, YYDKDF (reference sequence). The V end lost 3 bases, the J end lost 8 bases, and 12 bases lay between the germline ends.

This chain connects TRBV5-4 to TRBJ2-6; 9 bases agree with TRBD1. This CDR3 is 15 amino acids long. CDR1 SGHNT and CDR2 YYREEE come from the germline V gene (reference sequence). With 4 bases clipped from V and 3 bases from J, the junction kept 2 bases outside the gene matches. CDR3 bases: TGTGCCAGCAGCGGGACAGGGTTTGGGGCCAACGTCCTGACTTTC. It is translated as CASSGTGFGANVLTF.